This T cell receptor beta chain stems from a study of blood T cell repertoires in COVID-19. As for the study in general: Some COVID-19 samples were acute and others convalescent; all came from the United States, Italy and Spain. PBMCs, B-cell-depleted T cells, or T cells were the source of the cDNA or gDNA that made up the material.

In the authors' methods: Estimation of nucleated cell counts was performed using reference gene primer amplification. Assay used: immunoSEQ multiplex PCR; TCRdb lists only in-frame clones, some missing. V, J and clone size derive from that table, while D and trimming were established from the DNA sequence. In the table there are about 48,000 clones, around 79% of which are singletons. This TCR derives from a human donor with active or convalescent COVID-19. The donor label of this sample is uncertain. Sequenced sample: peripheral blood.

The CDR3, as DNA: TGTGCCAGCAGCCACAAGGGGATGCGGGGAGGAATCACAGATACGCAGTATTTT. This encodes CASSHKGMRGGITDTQYF. The chain couples TRBV9 to TRBJ2-3; maybe TRBD2 (6 bases). This CDR3 comprises 18 residues. Trimming pared 4 bases from V and 2 bases from J, leaving 23 bases between. Germline V lookup: CDR1 SGDLS, CDR2 YYNGEE.